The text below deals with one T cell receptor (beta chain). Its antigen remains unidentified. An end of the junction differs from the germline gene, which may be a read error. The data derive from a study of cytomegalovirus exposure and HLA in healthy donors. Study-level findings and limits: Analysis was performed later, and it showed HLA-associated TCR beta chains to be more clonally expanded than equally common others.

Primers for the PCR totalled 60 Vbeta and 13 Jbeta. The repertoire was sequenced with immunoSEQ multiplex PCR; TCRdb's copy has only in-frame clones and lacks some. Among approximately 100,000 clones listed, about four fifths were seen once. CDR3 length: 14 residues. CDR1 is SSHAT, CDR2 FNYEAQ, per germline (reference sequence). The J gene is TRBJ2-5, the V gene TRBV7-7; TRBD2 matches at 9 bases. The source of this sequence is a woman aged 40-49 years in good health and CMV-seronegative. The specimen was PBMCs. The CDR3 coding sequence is TGTGCTAGCAGCGCTTCTGCGGGAGGGGAGACCCAGTACTTC. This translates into CASSASAGGETQYF.